The source of this T cell receptor (beta chain) is a study of molecular identifiers for immune sequencing clone quantification. Study information: With replicates, the RNA of about 21,000 or 97,000 naive CD8 cells was split five ways and four were sequenced. Study-wide results and limits: Clones with over 20 RNA copies captured over 98% of effector molecules but under 1% of naive ones. Barcodes shared by identical TCR molecules could lead to underestimated sizes of highly expanded clones.

TCRdb recomputed calls from the PCR reads with MiXCR, one row per CDR3 protein. The sample has 2,000 to 2,500 distinct CDR3 sequences, roughly 24% seen once. When naive CD8 T cells were sorted, they were gated as CD8+CD4-CCR7+CD45RA+. As regards this clonotype: The antigen is unknown.

This CDR3 spans 13 amino acids. V dropped 4 bases and J dropped 3 bases, with 10 bases sitting between them. Germline CDR1 is SQVTM and CDR2 is ANQGSEA. The sample comprised naive CD8+ T cells from blood, with Jurkat cell RNA spiked in. Subset given: FACS-sorted CD8+CD4-CCR7+CD45RA+ naive T cells. The chain uses TRBV29-1 and TRBJ2-1; tentative D call: TRBD2 (6 bases). This TCR derives from a human donor in good health. Some libraries in this study had Jurkat cell RNA spiked in. The CDR3 DNA is TGCAGCGTTGTGGTAGCGGACTACAATGAGCAGTTCTTC. Protein: CSVVVADYNEQFF.